This T cell receptor beta chain was identified in a study of blood T cell repertoires in COVID-19. CDR1 and CDR2 (germline): SGHTA, FQGNSA. V was clipped by 1 base and J by 4 bases; unmatched bases: 7. The CDR3 totals 16 residues. TCRdb's table, derived via immunoSEQ multiplex PCR, lists solely in-frame clones and lacks some. Of about 170,000 clones listed, almost 85% are singletons. Sequenced input: peripheral blood. The TCR comes from an elderly woman with COVID-19, enrolled during active disease. The V and J genes are TRBV7-2 and TRBJ2-3; 8 nucleotides agree with TRBD2. In DNA form, the CDR3 reads TGTGCCAGCAGCTTAGTTCGGCTAGCGGGCTCAGATACGCAGTATTTT. Amino acid sequence: CASSLVRLAGSDTQYF.